The next 30 T cell receptor beta chains were all read from a single sample in a study of blood T cells in healthy people across ages (dated by TCRdb to the mid-2010s). Libraries were built with 5' RACE. Instrument on record: Illumina HiSeq 2500. The second PCR ran for roughly 7 to 11 cycles and used a J-beta primer mix along with a sample-barcoded 5' primer. In-frame beta chains were kept once TCRdb had trimmed the public reads at Q25 with fastp and called clones with MiXCR. Under each unique CDR3 protein, matching rows form one entry showing the most common genes and DNA. Here the sample has about 940,000 distinct CDR3 sequences; 48% occur a single time. The ten largest make up 13% of the sample. The sequencing input was blood. All receptors derive from a young man in good health.

This clonotype has ten or more counts. This chain connects TRBV7-2 to TRBJ2-7, with D perhaps matching TRBD1 or TRBD2 (6 bases each). The CDR3 consists of 16 residues. Germline values: CDR1 SGHTA, CDR2 FQGNSA. V lost 3 bases and J lost 3, with 18 bases in between. The CDR3, as DNA: TGTGCCAGCAGCTTGTCGGGGGCAAGCCCGGGCTACGAGCAGTACTTC. As protein: CASSLSGASPGYEQYF.

This clonotype was seen a few times. This chain links TRBV6-2 or TRBV6-3 with TRBJ2-3; D may correspond to TRBD1 or TRBD2 (6 bases each). The V end lost 4 bases, the J end lost 4 bases, and 12 bases lay between the germline ends. Germline lookup yields CDR1 MNHEY and CDR2 SVGEGT. This CDR3 contains 14 residues. CDR3 amino acids: CASSWTGGADTQYF. The CDR3, as DNA: TGTGCCAGCAGTTGGACCGGGGGCGCAGATACGCAGTATTTT.

This clonotype occurred a few times. V usage is TRBV28 and J usage is TRBJ2-5, with TRBD2 matching over 15 bases. The junction had 4 bases not matched to a gene; V was cut back by 3 bases and J by 5 bases. The CDR3 loop spans 16 amino acids. The V gene's germline CDR1 is MDHEN and CDR2 SYDVKM. The DNA for the CDR3 is TGTGCCAGCAGTTTCTGGACTAGCGGGGGGGCCGAGACCCAGTACTTC. Translating gives CASSFWTSGGAETQYF.

The chain carries TRBV4-1 and TRBJ2-1; 10 bases are shared with TRBD2. Germline CDR1 is MGHRA and CDR2 is YSYEKL. The CDR3 runs to 16 residues. The trim removed 2 bases at V and 6 bases at J, leaving 7 bases unmatched. The CDR3 sequence is CASSQPLAGDSNEQFF. CDR3 nucleotides: TGCGCCAGCAGCCAACCTCTAGCGGGGGATAGCAATGAGCAGTTCTTC.

The chain uses TRBV10-3 and TRBJ2-4; a weak D match, TRBD1 (6 bases). This CDR3 region has 13 residues. Per germline, CDR1 ENHRY and CDR2 SYGVKD. V dropped 0 bases and J dropped 12 bases, with 12 bases sitting between them. CDR3 residues: CAISESTKDSQYF. CDR3 bases: TGTGCCATCAGTGAGTCGACCAAGGACAGTCAGTACTTC.

This clonotype occurred a few times. This rearrangement joins TRBV4-3 to TRBJ1-1; D perhaps matches TRBD1 (5 bases). The V gene's germline CDR1 is LGHNA and CDR2 YSLEER. The CDR3 is 14 amino acids. Trimming took off 1 base at V and 1 base at J, with 7 bases between the two ends. The CDR3 here is CASSQVGTNTEAFF. Here the CDR3 DNA reads TGCGCCAGCAGCCAAGTGGGGACGAACACTGAAGCTTTCTTT.

The chain uses TRBV7-2 and TRBJ2-5; D is ambiguous. The CDR3 has 15 residues. Trimming shortened V by 1 base and J by 5 bases, and 14 bases separated the two germline ends. Germline CDR1 SGHTA, CDR2 FQGNSA. CDR3 amino acids: CASSLDGRVGETQYF. The CDR3, as DNA: TGTGCCAGCAGCTTAGATGGCCGGGTAGGGGAGACCCAGTACTTC.

This clonotype has a handful of counts. The chain uses TRBV24-1 and TRBJ2-3, with D maybe TRBD2 (6 bases). Trimming removed 4 bases at V and 3 bases at J, with 25 bases between. The CDR3 contains 19 residues. The V gene's germline CDR1 is KGHDR and CDR2 SFDVKD. The CDR3 sequence: CATSERTGSIFDGTDTQYF. As DNA, the CDR3 is TGTGCCACCAGTGAGCGCACCGGGAGCATCTTCGATGGAACAGATACGCAGTATTTT.

This clonotype has a single count. The V call is TRBV27, the J call TRBJ1-2, with 8 bases matching TRBD1. Trimming removed 6 bases from V and 8 bases from J; junction bases left unmatched: 14. CDR3 length: 15 residues. Germline assignment: CDR1 MNHEY and CDR2 SMNVEV (reference sequence). CDR3 in amino acids: CASSQTWQGAWGYTF. In DNA, the CDR3 is TGTGCCAGCAGCCAGACCTGGCAGGGGGCATGGGGCTACACCTTC.

This sequence joins TRBV30 and TRBJ2-3; D not resolved. This CDR3 region has 14 residues. The V end was cut by 0 bases, the J end by 0 bases, with 7 bases between. CDR1 is GTSNPN and CDR2 is SVGIG in the germline V gene (reference sequence). CDR3: CAWSVTRSTDTQYF. The CDR3 DNA reads TGTGCCTGGAGTGTTACCAGAAGCACAGATACGCAGTATTTT.

This clonotype appeared a few times. The chain joins TRBV7-9 to TRBJ2-1; D is unclear. V was trimmed by 7 bases and J by 5 bases, leaving 12 bases between them. CDR1 and CDR2 (germline): SEHNR, FQNEAQ (reference sequence). The CDR3 spans 13 residues. The CDR3 loop is CASTGPADNEQFF. The CDR3 DNA sequence: TGTGCCAGCACCGGCCCGGCCGACAATGAGCAGTTCTTC.

This chain uses TRBV11-1 with TRBJ1-4; D is unclear. Trimming removed 5 bases at V and 8 bases at J, with 12 bases between. This CDR3 has 13 amino acids. Germline loops: CDR1 SGHAT, CDR2 FQDESV (reference sequence). The CDR3 reads CASSRLSGEKLFF. The CDR3 region has the DNA TGTGCCAGCAGCCGCCTAAGCGGAGAAAAACTGTTTTTT.

The rearrangement links TRBV14 to TRBJ1-6; D is unclear. V lost 6 bases, J lost 5 bases, and 8 bases lay in between. Germline CDR1 SGHDN, CDR2 FVKESK. The CDR3 runs 13 residues. The CDR3 DNA sequence: TGTGCCAGCAGGGACTGGAATAATTCACCCCTCCACTTT. Encoded protein: CASRDWNNSPLHF.

The chain recombines TRBV7-9 with TRBJ1-2; perhaps TRBD1 as D (5 bases). Trimming shortened V by 5 bases and J by 4 bases, and 11 bases separated the two germline ends. This CDR3 has 13 amino acids. Germline V gene lookup returns CDR1 SEHNR and CDR2 FQNEAQ (reference sequence). CDR3 sequence reads: CASSPTDFYGYTF. The CDR3 DNA reads as TGTGCCAGCAGCCCGACAGACTTCTATGGCTACACCTTC.

This chain uses TRBV12-3 or TRBV12-4 with TRBJ2-7; D tentatively fits TRBD1 or TRBD2 (5 bases each). The length of the CDR3 is 15 residues. Trimming removed 5 bases at V and 10 bases at J, with 24 bases between. This CDR3 reads CASSHLRDATSAQYF. CDR3 DNA: TGTGCCAGCAGTCATCTCCGGGACGCCACATCGGCCCAGTACTTC.

The chain couples TRBV6-6 to TRBJ2-7; tentative D call: TRBD1 (6 bases). Gene TRBJ2-5 matches the end of the DNA better, so the J call may be wrong. The CDR3 length is 14 residues. Germline CDR1 is MNHNY and CDR2 is SVGAGI (reference sequence). The DNA for the CDR3 is TGTGCCAGCAGTTACGGGGACACCCCAGAGACCCAGTACTTC. Its protein is CASSYGDTPETQYF.

J is TRBJ2-3 and V is TRBV11-1, with D possibly TRBD1 on 6 matching bases. With 3 bases removed from V and 3 bases from J, the gap between germline ends came to 19 bases. Germline CDR1 SGHAT, CDR2 FQDESV (reference sequence). This CDR3 has 17 amino acids. In DNA, the CDR3 is TGTGCCAGCAGCTTGGCAACGACAGGTTCGGGGACAGATACGCAGTATTTT. Its translation: CASSLATTGSGTDTQYF.

This clonotype has a handful of counts. This chain uses TRBV29-1 with TRBJ2-7; 7 bases agree with TRBD1. V shed 4 bases and J 3 bases; nucleotides not matched to a gene: 6. The CDR3 extends over 13 amino acids. Per germline, CDR1 SQVTM and CDR2 ANQGSEA. The CDR3 bases are TGCAGCGTTGGGGACAGATCGCGCTACGAGCAGTACTTC. It specifies CSVGDRSRYEQYF.

The J gene is TRBJ1-5, the V gene TRBV10-3; D is ambiguous. The CDR3 contains 14 residues. CDR1 is ENHRY and CDR2 is SYGVKD in the germline V gene. V was clipped by 0 bases and J by 0 bases, with 3 bases between them. This chain's CDR3 is CAISESISNQPQHF. In DNA, the CDR3 is TGTGCCATCAGTGAGTCAATTAGCAATCAGCCCCAGCATTTT.

This clonotype turned up a few times. This chain uses TRBV10-3 with TRBJ1-2, with TRBD1 matching 9 bases. Germline V lookup: CDR1 ENHRY, CDR2 SYGVKD. With 6 bases clipped from V and 3 bases from J, the junction kept 11 bases outside the gene matches. This CDR3 spans 16 amino acids. The CDR3 reads CAIRETGGVVDYGYTF. DNA for the CDR3: TGTGCCATCAGAGAGACAGGGGGAGTCGTAGACTATGGCTACACCTTC.

For this clonotype: A single base separates this from a much larger clone, so it may be a read error. The chain's CDR3 is CASSQESVQPQHF. The CDR3 DNA reads as TGCGCCAGCAGCCAAGAAAGCGTTCAGCCCCAGCATTTT. This chain uses TRBV4-1 with TRBJ1-5; D remains ambiguous. This CDR3 comprises 13 residues. Germline-derived CDR1 and CDR2 are MGHRA and YSYEKL. Deletions cut 0 bases from V and 6 bases from J, with 6 bases between.

This chain links TRBV25-1 with TRBJ1-2; 10 bases agree with TRBD1. Germline V gives CDR1 MGHDK, CDR2 SYGVNS. CDR3 length: 13 amino acids. J gave up 7 bases and V 4 bases, and 3 bases lay outside the gene matches. The CDR3 DNA reads as TGTGCCAGCAGTGCGGGACAGGGGTTTGGCTACACCTTC. It yields the protein CASSAGQGFGYTF.

The V and J genes are TRBV10-3 and TRBJ1-1; D may be TRBD1 (6 bases). Germline V gene sequence: CDR1 ENHRY, CDR2 SYGVKD. Between the trimmed V and J ends, which lost 8 bases and 1 base, there was a span of 11 bases. The CDR3 loop spans 13 amino acids. CDR3 loop: CAIGGGTNTEAFF. CDR3 coding DNA: TGTGCCATCGGAGGGGGTACGAACACTGAAGCTTTCTTT.

Concerning this clonotype itself: One end of the junction fails to match germline, which may point to a read error. The V call is TRBV28, the J call TRBJ2-5; TRBD2 matches at 11 bases. The CDR3 runs 15 residues. Per the germline V gene, CDR1 is MDHEN and CDR2 is SYDVKM. The CDR3 region has the DNA TGTGCCAGCAGTACCACTAGCGGGGGAGGAGAGACCCGGTACTTC. Translating gives CASSTTSGGGETRYF.

This rearrangement joins TRBV6-2 or TRBV6-3 to TRBJ2-1, with 11 nucleotides matching TRBD1. Germline V gene sequence: CDR1 MNHEY, CDR2 SVGEGT. The ends lost 6 bases at V and 7 bases at J; junction bases unmatched: 2. There are 13 residues in the CDR3. The CDR3 sequence is CASRGQGDNEQFF. CDR3 nucleotide sequence: TGTGCCAGCAGGGGACAGGGGGATAATGAGCAGTTCTTC.

The table lists this clonotype with a count of one. The genes are TRBV4-2 and TRBJ2-5; D gene uncertain. With 1 base removed from V and 5 bases from J, the gap between germline ends came to 11 bases. The CDR3 has 14 amino acids. Germline CDR1 reads LGHNA; CDR2 reads YNFKEQ. CDR3 amino acids: CASSQGTEYETQYF. The CDR3, as DNA: TGTGCCAGCAGCCAAGGAACTGAGTATGAGACCCAGTACTTC.

The J gene is TRBJ2-4, the V gene TRBV18; perhaps TRBD2 as D (6 bases). V lost 3 bases to trimming and J lost 4 bases, with 19 bases between them. The CDR3 length is 17 residues. In germline, CDR1 is KGHSH, CDR2 LQKENI. The CDR3 is CASSPRWGEEGKNIQYF. Here the CDR3 DNA reads TGTGCCAGCTCACCCCGGTGGGGGGAAGAGGGAAAAAACATTCAGTACTTC.

The chain couples TRBV27 to TRBJ2-7; the match to TRBD2 covers 9 bases. The CDR3 loop spans 16 amino acids. The V and J ends lost 2 bases and 2 bases, in that order; junction bases with no gene match: 7. Germline values: CDR1 MNHEY, CDR2 SMNVEV (reference sequence). CDR3 region: CASSLGSGGYTYEQYF. Here the CDR3 DNA reads TGTGCCAGCAGTTTAGGCAGCGGGGGGTATACCTACGAGCAGTACTTC.

The DNA of the CDR3 is TGCGCCAGCTCCCTGGGGGGACAGGGGCCAGATACGCAGTATTTT. Protein: CASSLGGQGPDTQYF. V usage is TRBV5-1 and J usage is TRBJ2-3, with 10 bases identical to TRBD1. CDR1 and CDR2 from the germline V gene are SGHRS and YFSETQ. This CDR3 spans 15 amino acids. Losses at the gene ends were 7 bases for V and 4 bases for J; bases not matched to a gene: 9. Full variable domain (outside the CDR3, taken from reference TRBV5-1 and TRBJ2-3): KAGVTQTPRYLIKTRGQQVTLSCSPISGHRSVSWYQQTPGQGLQFLFEYFSETQRNKGNFPGRFSGRQFSNSRSEMNVSTLELGDSALYLCASSLGGQGPDTQYFGPGTRLTVL.

The genes are TRBV4-3 and TRBJ2-3; weak D call: TRBD1 (7 bases). Trimming left V 0 bases short and J 5 bases short, with 15 bases between. The CDR3 has 16 amino acids. From germline, CDR1 is LGHNA and CDR2 YSLEER. In DNA, the CDR3 is TGCGCCAGCAGCCAAGAGGAGGGGGCGCAATTAGATACGCAGTATTTT. Residues: CASSQEEGAQLDTQYF.